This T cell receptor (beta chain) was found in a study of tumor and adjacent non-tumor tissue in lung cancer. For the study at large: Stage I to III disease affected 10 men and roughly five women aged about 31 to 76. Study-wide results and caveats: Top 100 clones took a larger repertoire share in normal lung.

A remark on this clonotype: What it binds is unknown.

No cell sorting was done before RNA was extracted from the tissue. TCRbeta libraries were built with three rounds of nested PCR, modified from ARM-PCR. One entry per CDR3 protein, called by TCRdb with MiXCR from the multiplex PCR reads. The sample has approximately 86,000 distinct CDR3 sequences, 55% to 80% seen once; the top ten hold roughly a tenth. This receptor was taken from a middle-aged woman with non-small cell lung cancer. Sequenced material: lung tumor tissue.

CDR3 in DNA: TGTACAAGCAGCCAAGGGTATACGCAGTATTTT. Translation gives CTSSQGYTQYF. This sequence joins TRBV14 and TRBJ2-3; D is unresolved. Germline CDR1 SGHDN, CDR2 FVKESK. This CDR3 has 11 residues.